The 21 T cell receptor beta chains in this list originate from one sample, sequenced in a study of OX40 agonist ivuxolimab in advanced cancers. TCRdb keeps only in-frame clones here, not all; method: immunoSEQ multiplex PCR. Here the sample spans just over 40,000 clones, over 75% being singletons. This sample comprised CD4+ or CD8+ T cells sorted from blood, obtained in a trial of the OX40 agonist ivuxolimab. The receptor set was obtained from an adult with an advanced solid tumor such as melanoma, head and neck, liver or kidney cancer.

The V call is TRBV2, the J call TRBJ2-2, with D possibly matching TRBD1 (5 bases). CDR1 and CDR2 from the germline V gene are SNHLY and FYNNEI. The CDR3 extends over 14 amino acids. V was pared by 6 bases and J by 5 bases, with 13 bases between. The DNA for the CDR3 is TGTGCCAGCAGCGCTCAGACAGTTACCGGGGAGCTGTTTTTT. Protein product: CASSAQTVTGELFF.

The genes are TRBV6-5 and TRBJ1-5; D is undetermined. There are 13 residues in the CDR3. V dropped 0 bases and J dropped 9 bases, with 9 bases sitting between them. In germline, CDR1 is MNHEY, CDR2 SVGAGI. CDR3 loop: CASSYSTQRPQHF. In nucleotides, the CDR3 is TGTGCCAGCAGTTACTCGACACAGCGGCCCCAGCATTTT.

The V call is TRBV6-5, the J call TRBJ2-3; no definite D call. Trimming pared 0 bases from V and 0 bases from J, leaving 7 bases between. Germline CDR1 is MNHEY and CDR2 is SVGAGI. The CDR3 runs to 15 residues. The CDR3 reads CASSYSWWSTDTQYF. In DNA form, the CDR3 reads TGTGCCAGCAGTTACTCCTGGTGGAGCACAGATACGCAGTATTTT.

V is TRBV7-6 and J is TRBJ2-5, with D possibly being TRBD2 (7 bases). The CDR3 runs to 15 residues. Germline loops: CDR1 SGHVS, CDR2 FNYEAQ. The ends were cut back, 1 base at V and 7 bases at J, with 16 bases in the middle. CDR3 sequence reads: CASSLEGGGVRTQYF. The CDR3 region has the DNA TGTGCCAGCAGCTTAGAAGGAGGGGGGGTGCGGACCCAGTACTTC.

The V and J genes are TRBV27 and TRBJ2-3; D is uncertain. The CDR3 is 12 amino acids. The ends were cut back, 6 bases at V and 6 bases at J, with 10 bases in the middle. Germline V gives CDR1 MNHEY, CDR2 SMNVEV (reference sequence). CDR3 amino acids: CASRYRWDTQYF. The CDR3 nucleotides are TGTGCCAGCAGGTATCGGTGGGATACGCAGTATTTT.

This clone appeared a single time. This sequence joins TRBV5-1 and TRBJ2-5; perhaps TRBD1 as D (6 bases). Germline CDR1 SGHRS, CDR2 YFSETQ. The CDR3 is made up of 16 amino acids. V lost 4 bases and J 8 bases, leaving 24 bases between the germline ends. The CDR3 loop is CASSQNRDTPARTQYF. CDR3 DNA sequence: TGCGCCAGCAGCCAAAACCGGGACACCCCCGCGCGTACCCAGTACTTC.

V usage is TRBV28 and J usage is TRBJ1-2; D is ambiguous. CDR1 and CDR2 from the germline V gene are MDHEN and SYDVKM. There are 13 residues in the CDR3. Trimming removed 7 bases from V and 6 bases from J, with 15 bases in between. The CDR3, as DNA: TGTGCCAGCATAGAAGGGCCTAGGGATGGCTACACCTTC. Translating it yields CASIEGPRDGYTF.

DNA of the CDR3: TGCAGCGTTGAAACGCTAGCGGGATCTTCTGAGACCCAGTACTTC. Protein product: CSVETLAGSSETQYF. The chain is built from TRBV29-1 and TRBJ2-5; 9 bases agree with TRBD2. Losses at the gene ends were 2 bases for V and 5 bases for J; bases not matched to a gene: 9. Germline loops: CDR1 SQVTM, CDR2 ANQGSEA. This CDR3 comprises 15 residues.

This clone was recorded once. V usage is TRBV27 and J usage is TRBJ2-7; D is possibly TRBD1 (6 bases). V lost 4 bases and J 0 bases, leaving 13 bases between the germline ends. CDR1 MNHEY and CDR2 SMNVEV come from the germline V gene (reference sequence). The CDR3 is made up of 15 amino acids. The CDR3 region is CASSSPAGDSYEQYF. The CDR3 DNA follows: TGTGCCAGCAGTTCCCCGGCAGGGGACTCCTACGAGCAGTACTTC.

The chain carries TRBV2 and TRBJ2-7; D is possibly TRBD2 (6 bases). From germline, CDR1 is SNHLY and CDR2 FYNNEI. Trimming shortened V by 7 bases and J by 7 bases, and 17 bases separated the two germline ends. The CDR3 totals 13 residues. The CDR3 coding sequence is TGTGCCAGCAACACGAGGGCGGGAAGGGAGCAGTACTTC. Translating it yields CASNTRAGREQYF. Looking up the rest from reference TRBV2 and TRBJ2-7 gives the full variable domain: EPEVTQTPSHQVTQMGQEVILRCVPISNHLYFYWYRQILGQKVEFLVSFYNNEISEKSEIFDDQFSVERPDGSNFTLKIRSTKLEDSAMYFCASNTRAGREQYFGPGTRLTVT.

The genes are TRBV28 and TRBJ2-7; unclear D gene. Trimming stripped 2 bases from V and 5 bases from J, with 10 bases between. Germline values: CDR1 MDHEN, CDR2 SYDVKM. The CDR3 is 13 amino acids. The CDR3 nucleotides read TGTGCCAGCAGTTTAGCCCGGCCTAACGAGCAGTACTTC. It yields the protein CASSLARPNEQYF.

The rearrangement joins TRBV18 to TRBJ2-5, with unresolved D. V shed 3 bases and J shed 7 bases, with 12 bases lying between them. The CDR3 is made up of 13 amino acids. Germline V gene lookup returns CDR1 KGHSH and CDR2 LQKENI. The CDR3: CASSPGDLGTQYF. CDR3 in DNA: TGTGCCAGCTCACCTGGGGATCTTGGGACCCAGTACTTC.

V is TRBV10-3 and J is TRBJ2-5, with D possibly being TRBD1 or TRBD2 (6 bases each). From germline, CDR1 is ENHRY and CDR2 SYGVKD. The CDR3 has 13 amino acids. The germline V and J ends were trimmed by 10 bases and 2 bases, with 14 bases remaining between them. The CDR3 reads CATGDTTQETQYF. The CDR3 DNA follows: TGTGCCACGGGGGACACGACGCAAGAGACCCAGTACTTC.

The V gene is TRBV7-3, the J gene TRBJ2-1; 9 bases agree with TRBD1. The germline CDR1 and CDR2 sequences are SGHTA and FQGTGA. The V segment lost 1 base and the J segment 4 bases; nucleotides outside the gene matches: 8. The CDR3 covers 17 residues. As DNA, the CDR3 is TGTGCCAGCAGCTTAAGGGGACAGGGCCGGGGGTACAATGAGCAGTTCTTC. Translation gives CASSLRGQGRGYNEQFF.

This chain links TRBV6-6 with TRBJ1-2; D ambiguous. Germline CDR1 reads MNHNY; CDR2 reads SVGAGI (reference sequence). With 2 bases removed from V and 6 bases from J, the gap between germline ends came to 4 bases. This CDR3 spans 11 amino acids. CDR3 in amino acids: CASSYTDGYTF. The CDR3 nucleotides read TGTGCCAGCAGTTACACAGATGGCTACACCTTC.

The chain combines TRBV4-2 with TRBJ2-1, with 9 bases that match TRBD1. V was pared by 1 base and J by 0 bases, with 16 bases of the junction left unmatched. The CDR3 runs 21 residues. Looked up from germline, CDR1 is LGHNA and CDR2 is YNFKEQ. The CDR3 protein is CASSQVLWDRVGRLSYNEQFF. CDR3 sequence (DNA): TGTGCCAGCAGCCAAGTCTTATGGGACAGGGTCGGCCGACTCTCCTACAATGAGCAGTTCTTC.

The chain couples TRBV7-2 to TRBJ1-5; no clear D gene. Between the trimmed V and J ends, which lost 5 bases and 7 bases, there was a span of 9 bases. The CDR3 consists of 12 residues. Looked up from germline, CDR1 is SGHTA and CDR2 is FQGNSA. The DNA for the CDR3 is TGTGCCAGCAGCCGGCCAAGGCAGCCCCAGCATTTT. This encodes CASSRPRQPQHF.

The chain recombines TRBV19 with TRBJ2-5; TRBD2 might be the D (6 bases). V lost 7 bases, J lost 1 base, and 22 bases lay in between. The CDR3 totals 17 residues. The germline gives CDR1 LNHDA, CDR2 SQIVND (reference sequence). CDR3 coding DNA: TGTGCCAGTAAGCCCCAGGACGGACGCGGGGCCCAAGAGACCCAGTACTTC. Amino acids: CASKPQDGRGAQETQYF.

This chain uses TRBV15 with TRBJ1-1; D unclear. This CDR3 spans 12 amino acids. The V gene's germline CDR1 is LNHNV and CDR2 YYDKDF (reference sequence). The V end was cut by 3 bases, the J end by 6 bases, with 8 bases between. CDR3 coding DNA: TGTGCCACCAGCAGGGGAGAGTCTGAAGCTTTCTTT. Its translation: CATSRGESEAFF.

The table lists this clone with a few counts. The rearrangement uses TRBV10-1 and TRBJ2-1; no clear D. The CDR3 loop spans 12 amino acids. CDR1 WNHNN and CDR2 SYGVQD come from the germline V gene (reference sequence). The CDR3 protein is CVTVPVGNEQFF. Written as DNA, the CDR3 is TGCGTCACGGTCCCGGTGGGGAATGAGCAGTTCTTC.

The chain recombines TRBV30 with TRBJ1-5, with unresolved D. Looked up from germline, CDR1 is GTSNPN and CDR2 is SVGIG (reference sequence). Trimming took 2 bases from V and 0 from J, leaving 5 bases between them. The length of the CDR3 is 13 residues. The CDR3 spells CAWSPGSNQPQHF. For the CDR3, the DNA is TGTGCCTGGAGTCCGGGTAGCAATCAGCCCCAGCATTTT. Filled out from reference TRBV30 and TRBJ1-5, the complete variable domain reads SQTIHQWPATLVQPVGSPLSLECTVEGTSNPNLYWYRQAAGRGLQLLFYSVGIGQISSEVPQNLSASRPQDRQFILSSKKLLLSDSGFYLCAWSPGSNQPQHFGDGTRLSIL.